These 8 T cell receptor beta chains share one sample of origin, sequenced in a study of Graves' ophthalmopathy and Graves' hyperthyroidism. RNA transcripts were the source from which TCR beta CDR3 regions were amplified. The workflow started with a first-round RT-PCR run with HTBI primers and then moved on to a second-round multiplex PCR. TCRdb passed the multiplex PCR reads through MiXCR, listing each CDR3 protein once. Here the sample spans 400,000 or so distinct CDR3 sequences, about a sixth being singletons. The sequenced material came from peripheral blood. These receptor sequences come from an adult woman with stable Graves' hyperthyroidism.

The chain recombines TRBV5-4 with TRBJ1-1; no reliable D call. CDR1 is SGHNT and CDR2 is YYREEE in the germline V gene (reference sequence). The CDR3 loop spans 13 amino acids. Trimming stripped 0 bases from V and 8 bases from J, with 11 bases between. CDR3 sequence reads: CASSLAPVGEAFF. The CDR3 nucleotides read TGTGCCAGCAGCTTGGCACCGGTCGGCGAAGCTTTCTTT. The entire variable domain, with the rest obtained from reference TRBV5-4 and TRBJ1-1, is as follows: ETGVTQSPTHLIKTRGQQVTLRCSSQSGHNTVSWYQQALGQGPQFIFQYYREEENGRGNFPPRFSGLQFPNYSSELNVNALELDDSALYLCASSLAPVGEAFFGQGTRLTVV.

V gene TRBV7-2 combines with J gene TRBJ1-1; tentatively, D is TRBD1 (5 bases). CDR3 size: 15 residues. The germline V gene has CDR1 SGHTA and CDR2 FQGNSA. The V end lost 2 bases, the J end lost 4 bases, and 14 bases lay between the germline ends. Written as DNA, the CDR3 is TGTGCCAGCAGCTTAAGGCCCGGGACTGGCACTGAAGCTTTCTTT. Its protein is CASSLRPGTGTEAFF.

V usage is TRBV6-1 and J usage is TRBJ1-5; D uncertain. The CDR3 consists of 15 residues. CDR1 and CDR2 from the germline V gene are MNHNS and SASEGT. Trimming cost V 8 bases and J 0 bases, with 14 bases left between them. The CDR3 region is CASASRGNSNQPQHF. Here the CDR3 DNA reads TGTGCCAGCGCCAGCCGAGGGAATAGCAATCAGCCCCAGCATTTT.

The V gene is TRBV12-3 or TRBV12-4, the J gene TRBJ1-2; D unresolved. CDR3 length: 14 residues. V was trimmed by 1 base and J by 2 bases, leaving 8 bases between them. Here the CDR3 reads CASSLDWGNYGYTF. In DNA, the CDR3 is TGTGCCAGCAGTTTAGATTGGGGAAACTATGGCTACACCTTC.

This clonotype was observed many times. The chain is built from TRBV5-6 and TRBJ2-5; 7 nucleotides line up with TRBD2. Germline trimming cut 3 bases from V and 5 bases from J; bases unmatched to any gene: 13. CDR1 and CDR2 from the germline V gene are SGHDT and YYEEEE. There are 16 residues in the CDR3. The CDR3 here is CASSSLERDRVETQYF. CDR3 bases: TGTGCCAGCAGCTCCCTCGAGCGGGACCGGGTGGAGACCCAGTACTTC. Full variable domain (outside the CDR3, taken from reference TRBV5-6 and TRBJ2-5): DAGVTQSPTHLIKTRGQQVTLRCSPKSGHDTVSWYQQALGQGPQFIFQYYEEEERQRGNFPDRFSGHQFPNYSSELNVNALLLGDSALYLCASSSLERDRVETQYFGPGTRLLVL.

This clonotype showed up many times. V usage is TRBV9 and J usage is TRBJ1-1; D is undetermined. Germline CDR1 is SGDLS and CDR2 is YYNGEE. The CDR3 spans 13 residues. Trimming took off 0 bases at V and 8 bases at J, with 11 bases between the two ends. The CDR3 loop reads CASSVATSTEAFF. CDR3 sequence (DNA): TGTGCCAGCAGCGTAGCTACTTCTACCGAAGCTTTCTTT.

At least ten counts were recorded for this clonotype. CDR3 in amino acids: CASSFGTRSGNTIYF. For the CDR3, the DNA is TGTGCCAGCAGCTTTGGGACACGTTCTGGAAACACCATATATTTT. The chain joins TRBV7-9 to TRBJ1-3, with TRBD1 as a possible D gene (6 bases). CDR1 is SEHNR and CDR2 is FQNEAQ in the germline V gene (reference sequence). The CDR3 is 15 residues long. Deletions cut 3 bases from V and 1 base from J, with 10 bases between.

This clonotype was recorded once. The CDR3 spells CASSFAEYNSPLHF. CDR3 sequence (DNA): TGTGCCAGCAGTTTCGCAGAATATAATTCACCCCTCCACTTT. The chain employs TRBV12-3 or TRBV12-4 and TRBJ1-6; D is unresolved. The CDR3 covers 14 residues. Trimming pared 3 bases from V and 4 bases from J, leaving 7 bases between.